This T cell receptor beta chain was found in a study of cytomegalovirus exposure and HLA in healthy donors. Looked up from germline, CDR1 is MNHNS and CDR2 is SASEGT. CDR3 length: 14 amino acids. Trimming removed 4 bases at V and 2 bases at J, with 8 bases between. The study's findings and limits: What a later analysis showed was that several of the most significant clusters appeared linked to common viral pathogens.

The PCR ran on 60 Vbeta and 13 Jbeta primers. Clones were read by immunoSEQ multiplex PCR, and TCRdb kept only the in-frame ones, dropping some. In the table there are around 190,000 clones, 70% to 85% of which are singletons. This clone occurred once. The antigen is undetermined. Sequenced material: PBMCs. The chain has TRBV6-1 and TRBJ2-2; D gene unclear. The receptor's source is a man aged 40-55 years in good health and CMV-seropositive. CDR3 bases: TGTGCCAGCAGTGTGGGCCTTAACACCGGGGAGCTGTTTTTT. It encodes CASSVGLNTGELFF.